The present entry profiles one T cell receptor beta chain with its context. Its cognate antigen is unknown. This sample was taken from a study of post-analysis software for immune sequencing data. Study outcomes and limitations: Among five TRBV segments more frequent in patients than controls were TRBV5-6, TRBV5-1 and TRBV20-1.

The CDR3 runs 15 residues. V was pared by 6 bases and J by 7 bases, with 14 bases of the junction left unmatched. The germline gives CDR1 SEHNR, CDR2 FQNEAQ (reference sequence). Unique molecular identifiers had been added to the TCR beta cDNA libraries. Each batch of roughly 1 to 11 million T cells produced roughly 0.5 million cDNA molecules. TCRdb processed the PCR reads anew with MiXCR; each CDR3 protein has one entry. The sample records some 500,000 distinct CDR3 sequences, approximately 46% being singletons. The origin of this receptor is a girl under 18 with multiple sclerosis. The chain combines TRBV7-9 with TRBJ2-7; 8 bases fit TRBD2. Sequenced material: blood. The CDR3 DNA is TGTGCCAGCAGATCGGGAGGGTCGCCCTTGGATGAGCAGTACTTC. This encodes CASRSGGSPLDEQYF.